What follows are 3 T cell receptor beta chains derived from one specimen sequenced in a study of cytomegalovirus exposure and HLA in healthy donors. Primers included in the PCR were 60 Vbeta and 13 Jbeta primers. Profiling relied on immunoSEQ multiplex PCR, and the TCRdb table lists in-frame clones only, not all of them. The sample spans about 140,000 clones; the ten largest clones claim less than 3%. The sample taken for sequencing was PBMCs. The receptors derive from a man between 35 and 55 years old in good health and CMV-seronegative.

The chain couples TRBV27 to TRBJ1-3, with a tentative D call TRBD1 (6 bases). Germline V gives CDR1 MNHEY, CDR2 SMNVEV (reference sequence). V lost 0 bases and J lost 4, with 10 bases in between. This CDR3 is built from 15 residues. The CDR3 spells CASSLSAGAGNTIYF. CDR3 in DNA: TGTGCCAGCAGTTTATCGGCGGGGGCGGGAAACACCATATATTTT.

The chain carries TRBV9 and TRBJ2-7, with 9 positions matching TRBD1. Germline V lookup: CDR1 SGDLS, CDR2 YYNGEE. V lost 3 bases and J lost 4; bases outside the gene matches: 11. CDR3 length: 16 residues. CDR3 amino acids: CASSGKTGTGIYEQYF. The CDR3 nucleotides are TGTGCCAGCAGCGGAAAGACCGGGACAGGGATTTACGAGCAGTACTTC.

The chain uses TRBV27 and TRBJ2-4; TRBD1 aligns across 7 bases. The CDR3 extends over 20 amino acids. After removal of 5 bases from V and 0 bases from J, the junction contained 19 bases not matched to a gene. Germline CDR1 and CDR2: MNHEY and SMNVEV (reference sequence). The CDR3 nucleotides read TGTGCCAGCAGTCCGAGTCCGAGGGGGCTCCTGCCCCTAGCCAAAAACATTCAGTACTTC. This gives the protein CASSPSPRGLLPLAKNIQYF.